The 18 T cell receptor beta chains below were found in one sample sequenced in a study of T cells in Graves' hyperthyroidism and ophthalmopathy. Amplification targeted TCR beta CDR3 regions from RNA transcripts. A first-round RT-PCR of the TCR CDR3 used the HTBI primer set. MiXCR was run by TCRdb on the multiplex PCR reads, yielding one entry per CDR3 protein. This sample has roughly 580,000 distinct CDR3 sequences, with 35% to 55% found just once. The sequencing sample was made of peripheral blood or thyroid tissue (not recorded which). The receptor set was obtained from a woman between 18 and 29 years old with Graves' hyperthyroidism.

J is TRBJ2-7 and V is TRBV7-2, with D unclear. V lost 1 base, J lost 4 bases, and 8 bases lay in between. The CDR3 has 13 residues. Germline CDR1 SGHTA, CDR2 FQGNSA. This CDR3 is CASSLGHQYEQYF. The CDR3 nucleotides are TGTGCCAGCAGCTTAGGGCATCAGTACGAGCAGTACTTC.

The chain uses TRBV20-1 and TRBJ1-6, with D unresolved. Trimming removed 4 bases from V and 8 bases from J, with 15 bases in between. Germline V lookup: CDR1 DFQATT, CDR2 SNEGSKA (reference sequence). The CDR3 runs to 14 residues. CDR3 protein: CSAILGQGDSPLHF. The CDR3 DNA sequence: TGCAGTGCTATACTCGGGCAAGGAGATTCACCCCTCCACTTT.

CDR3 sequence reads: CSARDRVGQATEAFF. The DNA for the CDR3 is TGCAGTGCTAGAGATCGGGTAGGACAGGCTACTGAAGCTTTCTTT. V is TRBV20-1 and J is TRBJ1-1, with 7 bases aligning to TRBD1. The CDR3 spans 15 residues. The germline V gene encodes CDR1 DFQATT and CDR2 SNEGSKA (reference sequence). Unmatched junction bases numbered 9, after V lost 0 bases and J lost 5 bases.

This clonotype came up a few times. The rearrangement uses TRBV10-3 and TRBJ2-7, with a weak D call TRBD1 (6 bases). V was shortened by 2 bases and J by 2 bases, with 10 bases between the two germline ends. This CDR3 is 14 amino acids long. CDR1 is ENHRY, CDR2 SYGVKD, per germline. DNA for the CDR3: TGTGCCATCAGTGAGGGCAGGGACACCTACGAGCAGTACTTC. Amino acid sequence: CAISEGRDTYEQYF.

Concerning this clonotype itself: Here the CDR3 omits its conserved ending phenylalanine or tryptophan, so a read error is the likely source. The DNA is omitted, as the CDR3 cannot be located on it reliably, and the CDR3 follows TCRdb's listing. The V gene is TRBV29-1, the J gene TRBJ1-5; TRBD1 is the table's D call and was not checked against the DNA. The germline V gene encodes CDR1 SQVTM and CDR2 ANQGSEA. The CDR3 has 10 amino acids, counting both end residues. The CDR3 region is CSAKMGQAFV.

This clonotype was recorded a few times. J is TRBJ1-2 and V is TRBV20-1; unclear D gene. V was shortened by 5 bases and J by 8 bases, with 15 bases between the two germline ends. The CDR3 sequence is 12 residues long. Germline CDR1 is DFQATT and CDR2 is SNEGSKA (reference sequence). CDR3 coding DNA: TGCAGTGCTGACGATTCCCCGGGAGGCTACACCTTC. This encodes CSADDSPGGYTF.

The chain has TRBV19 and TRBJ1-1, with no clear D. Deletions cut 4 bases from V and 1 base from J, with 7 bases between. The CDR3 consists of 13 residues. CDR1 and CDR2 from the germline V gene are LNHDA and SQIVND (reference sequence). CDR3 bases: TGTGCCAGTAGTAGCGGATGGAACACTGAAGCTTTCTTT. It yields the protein CASSSGWNTEAFF.

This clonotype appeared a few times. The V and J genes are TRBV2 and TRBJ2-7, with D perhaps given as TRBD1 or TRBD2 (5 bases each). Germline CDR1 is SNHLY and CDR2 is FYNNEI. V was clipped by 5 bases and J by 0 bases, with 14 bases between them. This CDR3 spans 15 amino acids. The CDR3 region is CASSQPGRASYEQYF. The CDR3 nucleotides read TGTGCCAGCAGTCAACCGGGACGGGCCTCCTACGAGCAGTACTTC. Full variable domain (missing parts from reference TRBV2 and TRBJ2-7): EPEVTQTPSHQVTQMGQEVILRCVPISNHLYFYWYRQILGQKVEFLVSFYNNEISEKSEIFDDQFSVERPDGSNFTLKIRSTKLEDSAMYFCASSQPGRASYEQYFGPGTRLTVT.

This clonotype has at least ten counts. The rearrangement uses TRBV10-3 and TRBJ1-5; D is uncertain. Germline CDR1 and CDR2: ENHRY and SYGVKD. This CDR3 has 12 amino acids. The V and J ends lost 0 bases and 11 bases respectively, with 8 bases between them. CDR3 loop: CAISESEDTQHF. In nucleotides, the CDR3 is TGTGCCATCAGTGAGTCTGAGGATACCCAGCATTTT.

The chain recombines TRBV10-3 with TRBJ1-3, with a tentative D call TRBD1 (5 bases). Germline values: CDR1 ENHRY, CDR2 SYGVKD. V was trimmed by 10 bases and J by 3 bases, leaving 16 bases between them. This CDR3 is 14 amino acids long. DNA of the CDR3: TGTGCCAGCTCCGCCAGGGCTAATGGAAACACCATATATTTT. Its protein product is CASSARANGNTIYF.

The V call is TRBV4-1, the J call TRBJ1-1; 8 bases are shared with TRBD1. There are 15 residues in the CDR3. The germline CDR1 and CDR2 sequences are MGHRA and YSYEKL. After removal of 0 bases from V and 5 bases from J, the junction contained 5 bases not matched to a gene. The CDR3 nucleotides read TGCGCCAGCAGCCAAGAGTGGTGGACAGGGACTGAAGCTTTCTTT. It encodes CASSQEWWTGTEAFF.

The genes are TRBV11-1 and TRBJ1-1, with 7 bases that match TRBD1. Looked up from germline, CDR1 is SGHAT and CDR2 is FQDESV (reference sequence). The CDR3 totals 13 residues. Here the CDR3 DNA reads TGTGCTAGGCAGCGACAGGGGAACACTGAAGCTTTCTTT. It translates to CARQRQGNTEAFF. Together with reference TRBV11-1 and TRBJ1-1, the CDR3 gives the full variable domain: EAEVAQSPRYKITEKSQAVAFWCDPISGHATLYWYRQILGQGPELLVQFQDESVVDDSQLPKDRFSAERLKGVDSTLKIQPAELGDSAMYLCARQRQGNTEAFFGQGTRLTVV.

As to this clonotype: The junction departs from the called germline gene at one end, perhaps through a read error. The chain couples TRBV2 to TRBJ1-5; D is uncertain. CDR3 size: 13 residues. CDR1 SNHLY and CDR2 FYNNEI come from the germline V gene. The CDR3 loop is CASSEEGYQPQHF. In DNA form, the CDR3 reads TGCGCCAGCAGTGAAGAGGGATATCAGCCCCAGCATTTT. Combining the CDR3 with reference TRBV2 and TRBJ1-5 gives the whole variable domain EPEVTQTPSHQVTQMGQEVILRCVPISNHLYFYWYRQILGQKVEFLVSFYNNEISEKSEIFDDQFSVERPDGSNFTLKIRSTKLEDSAMYFCASSEEGYQPQHFGDGTRLSIL.

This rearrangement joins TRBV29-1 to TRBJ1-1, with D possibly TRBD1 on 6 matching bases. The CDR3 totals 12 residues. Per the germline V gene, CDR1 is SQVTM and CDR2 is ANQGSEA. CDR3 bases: TGCAGTCTTGGGGGGCCGGGGACTGAAGCTTTCTTT. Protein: CSLGGPGTEAFF.

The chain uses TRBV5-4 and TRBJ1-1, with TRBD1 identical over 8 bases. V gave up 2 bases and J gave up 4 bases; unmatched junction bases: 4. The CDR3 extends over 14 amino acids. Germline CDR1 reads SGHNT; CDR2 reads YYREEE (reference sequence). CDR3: CASSLQGEGTEAFF. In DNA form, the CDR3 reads TGTGCCAGCAGCTTACAGGGGGAAGGCACTGAAGCTTTCTTT.

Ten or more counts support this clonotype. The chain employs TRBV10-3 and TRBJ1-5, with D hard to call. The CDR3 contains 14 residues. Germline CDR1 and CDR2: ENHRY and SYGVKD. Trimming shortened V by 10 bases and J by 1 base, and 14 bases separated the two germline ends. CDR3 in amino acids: CATESGNSNQPQHF. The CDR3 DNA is TGTGCCACCGAGTCGGGAAACAGCAATCAGCCCCAGCATTTT.

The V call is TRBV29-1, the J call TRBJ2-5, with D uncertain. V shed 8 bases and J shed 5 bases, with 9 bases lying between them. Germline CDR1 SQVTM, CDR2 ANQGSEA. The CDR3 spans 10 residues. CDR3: CSQALETQYF. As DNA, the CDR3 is TGCAGCCAAGCTCTCGAGACCCAGTACTTC.

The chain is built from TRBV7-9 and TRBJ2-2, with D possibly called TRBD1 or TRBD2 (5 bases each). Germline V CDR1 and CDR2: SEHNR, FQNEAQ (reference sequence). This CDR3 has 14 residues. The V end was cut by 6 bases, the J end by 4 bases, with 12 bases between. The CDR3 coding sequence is TGTGCCAGCAGTTCCGGGACCCGCACCGGGGAGCTGTTTTTT. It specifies CASSSGTRTGELFF.